This paragraph reports one T cell receptor (beta chain). Its antigen remains unidentified. The time point is: 2014-2015 season, pre-vaccination. Excluded were substance abuse, HIV/AIDS, active cancer, immunomodulatory drugs and active illness. Assay used: immunoSEQ multiplex PCR; TCRdb lists only in-frame clones, some missing. The data show about 14,000 clones, about four fifths seen once. This CDR3 is 14 amino acids long. The V segment lost 1 base and the J segment 3 bases; nucleotides outside the gene matches: 2. The germline V gene has CDR1 SGHRS and CDR2 YFSETQ. This entry belongs to a study of follicular helper T cells after annual influenza vaccination. Study-level findings and limits: Rare clonotypes were missed; only roughly 9.5-23% of cells gave TCRB.

The rearrangement links TRBV5-1 to TRBJ2-7; 9 bases agree with TRBD2. This TCR was sampled from an adult who received the influenza vaccine. The sample here was CXCR5- memory CD4+ T cells sorted from blood, taken on the day of influenza vaccination. The CDR3 region has the DNA TGCGCCAGCAGCTTGTTAGCGGGGGACTACGAGCAGTACTTC. Residues: CASSLLAGDYEQYF.